One T cell receptor (beta chain) is described in this entry. The sample is drawn from a study of cytomegalovirus exposure and HLA in healthy donors. Trimming took 2 bases from V and 2 from J, leaving 9 bases between them. Germline CDR1 reads MDHEN; CDR2 reads SYDVKM. CDR3 size: 14 residues. Clones were read by immunoSEQ multiplex PCR, and TCRdb kept only the in-frame ones, dropping some. The repertoire holds 130,000 to 150,000 clones, with around 88% as singletons. Material: PBMCs. This sequence was found in a young woman in good health and CMV-seropositive. This sequence joins TRBV28 and TRBJ1-1, with D possibly TRBD1 on 5 matching bases. The CDR3 is CASSLLRVNTEAFF. Written as DNA, the CDR3 is TGTGCCAGCAGTTTACTCAGGGTTAACACTGAAGCTTTCTTT.